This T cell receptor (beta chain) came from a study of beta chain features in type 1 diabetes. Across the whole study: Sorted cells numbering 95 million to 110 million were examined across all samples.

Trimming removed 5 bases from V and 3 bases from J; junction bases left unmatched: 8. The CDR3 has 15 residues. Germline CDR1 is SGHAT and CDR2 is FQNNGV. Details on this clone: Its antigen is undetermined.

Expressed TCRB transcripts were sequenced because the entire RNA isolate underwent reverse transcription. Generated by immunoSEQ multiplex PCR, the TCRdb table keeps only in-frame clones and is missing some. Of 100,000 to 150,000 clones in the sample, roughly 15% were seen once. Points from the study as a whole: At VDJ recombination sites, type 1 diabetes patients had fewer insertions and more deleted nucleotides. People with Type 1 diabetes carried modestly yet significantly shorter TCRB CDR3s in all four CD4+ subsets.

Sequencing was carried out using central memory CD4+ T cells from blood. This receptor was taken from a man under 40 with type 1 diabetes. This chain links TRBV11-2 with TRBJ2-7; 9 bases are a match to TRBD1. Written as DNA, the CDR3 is TGTGCCAGCAGCCCCCGTCTGGGACAGGGCTACGAGCAGTACTTC. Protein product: CASSPRLGQGYEQYF.